The 5 T cell receptor beta chains given below trace back to one sample, sequenced in a study of shared clonotypes between healthy human individuals. TCRdb's copy holds only in-frame clones and misses some; the assay was immunoSEQ multiplex PCR. Of around 1.5 million clones listed, 95% to 99% are singletons. Material: naive CD4+ T cells sorted from blood. The subset denotes: CD45RA+ positively selected. The receptor set was obtained from a man in his thirties or forties in good health.

This rearrangement joins TRBV29-1 to TRBJ2-7; D remains ambiguous. Germline V lookup: CDR1 SQVTM, CDR2 ANQGSEA. The V end was cut by 6 bases, the J end by 4 bases, with 10 bases between. The CDR3 totals 11 residues. This CDR3 reads CSVRLGYEQYF. The CDR3, as DNA: TGCAGCGTCCGCCTGGGGTACGAGCAGTACTTC.

The chain combines TRBV5-1 with TRBJ2-3, with TRBD1 as a possible D gene (5 bases). From germline, CDR1 is SGHRS and CDR2 YFSETQ. This CDR3 region has 13 residues. Deletions cut 4 bases from V and 6 bases from J, with 12 bases between. The CDR3 coding sequence is TGCGCCAGCAGCGCAGCAGGGTTGGATACGCAGTATTTT. Amino acid sequence: CASSAAGLDTQYF. The variable domain in full, with the rest retrieved from reference TRBV5-1 and TRBJ2-3, is KAGVTQTPRYLIKTRGQQVTLSCSPISGHRSVSWYQQTPGQGLQFLFEYFSETQRNKGNFPGRFSGRQFSNSRSEMNVSTLELGDSALYLCASSAAGLDTQYFGPGTRLTVL.

The gene calls are TRBV15 and TRBJ2-2; 11 bases fit TRBD2. CDR3 length: 18 residues. Trimming took 7 bases from V and 5 from J; bases not matched to a gene: 15. Looked up from germline, CDR1 is LNHNV and CDR2 is YYDKDF (reference sequence). CDR3 nucleotides: TGTGCCACCACTCGGGGGGGACTAGCGGTATTAAGGACCGGGGAGCTGTTTTTT. It specifies CATTRGGLAVLRTGELFF.

The sample holds one count of this clone. V is TRBV7-2 and J is TRBJ1-5, with a weak D call TRBD1 (5 bases). The CDR3 spans 16 residues. The germline CDR1 and CDR2 sequences are SGHTA and FQGNSA. Trimming pared 2 bases from V and 2 bases from J, leaving 13 bases between. The CDR3 region is CASSLLYRTGNQPQHF. The CDR3 DNA follows: TGTGCCAGCAGCTTATTGTACAGGACCGGCAATCAGCCCCAGCATTTT.

This clone has just one count. The genes are TRBV9 and TRBJ2-2, with TRBD2 matching over 11 bases. In germline, CDR1 is SGDLS, CDR2 YYNGEE. V dropped 4 bases and J dropped 3; count of bases not matched to a gene: 8. This CDR3 has 17 amino acids. CDR3 DNA: TGTGCCAGCAGCCCCAGGACTAGCGGGTTACACACCGGGGAGCTGTTTTTT. Protein: CASSPRTSGLHTGELFF.